This entry features one T cell receptor (beta chain) sequence. Combining a sample-barcoded 5' primer with a J-beta primer mix, a second PCR ran for about 7 to 12 cycles. MiXCR, run by TCRdb on the 5' RACE reads, gives a single entry per CDR3 protein. This table holds over 1,500,000 distinct CDR3 sequences, 49% found once. This sample is drawn from a study of blood T cells in healthy people across ages. The CDR3 is 14 residues long. The junction had 13 bases not matched to a gene; V was cut back by 6 bases and J by 11 bases. The germline CDR1 and CDR2 sequences are ENHRY and SYGVKD. The sequenced material came from blood. The receptor's source is a woman aged 35 to 49 in good health. The chain uses TRBV10-3 and TRBJ2-5, with 9 bases matching TRBD2. CDR3 residues: CAISSTGTSNEQYF. CDR3 DNA sequence: TGTGCCATCAGCTCCACCGGGACTAGCAATGAGCAGTACTTC.